This TCR beta chain was observed in a study of molecular identifiers for immune sequencing clone quantification. Study results and limitations: In naive cells, clones above 20 RNA copies held under 1% of molecules, whereas in effector cells they held over 99%.

Points on this clonotype: What it recognizes is unknown.

TCRdb called the PCR reads again in MiXCR, with one record for every CDR3 protein. Among some 680,000 distinct CDR3 sequences listed, approximately 24% were seen once. CDR3 length: 15 amino acids. Germline lookup yields CDR1 SGHTA and CDR2 FQGNSA. V dropped 7 bases and J dropped 5 bases, with 20 bases sitting between them. The chain has TRBV7-2 and TRBJ1-1, with D possibly matching TRBD1 (5 bases). The receptor was isolated from a human donor in good health. Some libraries in this study had Jurkat cell RNA spiked in. The sample comprised naive CD8+ T cells from blood, with Jurkat cell RNA spiked in. Subset: FACS-sorted CD8+CD4-CCR7+CD45RA+ naive T cells. CDR3 region: CASIGVPPEGTEAFF. CDR3 DNA sequence: TGTGCCAGCATAGGGGTCCCTCCGGAGGGTACTGAAGCTTTCTTT.